This T cell receptor (beta chain) was observed in a study of CD8+ T cells in alopecia areata. Study information: The investigators scored severity in treated patients by the percentage of affected scalp area.

This sample's treatment: oral pan-JAK inhibitor, 5-10 mg twice daily. Reverse transcribed after extraction, RNA yielded cDNA as the sequencing template. Using immunoSEQ multiplex PCR, the repertoire was profiled, and TCRdb retains in-frame clones only, with some absent. Of 150,000 to 200,000 clones in the sample, 55% to 75% were seen once. CDR1 is SQVTM, CDR2 ANQGSEA, per germline. V was cut by 6 bases and J by 1 base, with 12 bases left in between. The CDR3 consists of 13 residues. Source: CD4+ T cells sorted from blood, taken at week 4, from a patient treated with tofacitinib. This rearrangement joins TRBV29-1 to TRBJ1-1; no definite D call. The clonotype was recovered from a human donor with alopecia areata. The chain's CDR3 is CSVQSAGNTEAFF. CDR3 in DNA: TGCAGCGTCCAATCGGCAGGGAACACTGAAGCTTTCTTT.